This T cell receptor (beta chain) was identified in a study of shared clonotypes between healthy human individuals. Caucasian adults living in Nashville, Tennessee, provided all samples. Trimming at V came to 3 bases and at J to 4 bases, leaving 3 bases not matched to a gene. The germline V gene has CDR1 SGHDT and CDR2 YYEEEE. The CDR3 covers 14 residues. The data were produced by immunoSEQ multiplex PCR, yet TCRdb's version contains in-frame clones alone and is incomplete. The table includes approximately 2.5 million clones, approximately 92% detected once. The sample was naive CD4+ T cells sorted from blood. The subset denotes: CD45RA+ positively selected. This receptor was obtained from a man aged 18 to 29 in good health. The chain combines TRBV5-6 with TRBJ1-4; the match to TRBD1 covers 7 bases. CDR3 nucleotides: TGTGCCAGCAGCTCGACAGGGAGTAATGAAAAACTGTTTTTT. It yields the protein CASSSTGSNEKLFF. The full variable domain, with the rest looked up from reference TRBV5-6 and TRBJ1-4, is DAGVTQSPTHLIKTRGQQVTLRCSPKSGHDTVSWYQQALGQGPQFIFQYYEEEERQRGNFPDRFSGHQFPNYSSELNVNALLLGDSALYLCASSSTGSNEKLFFGSGTQLSVL.